One and the same sample provided the 25 T cell receptor beta chains below, sequenced in a study of cytomegalovirus exposure and HLA in healthy donors. Vbeta (60) and Jbeta (13) primers were used in the PCR. Repertoires were generated with immunoSEQ multiplex PCR, while TCRdb's copy carries only in-frame clones and drops some. The top ten hold about 2% of the sample, which has 150,000 or so clones, 70% to 85% seen once. The sample consisted of PBMCs. Source of these receptors: a young man in good health and CMV-seronegative.

The CDR3 reads CASSPSGGSEWTEAFF. As DNA, the CDR3 is TGTGCCAGCAGCCCCTCGGGGGGGTCGGAATGGACTGAAGCTTTCTTT. The V call is TRBV7-9, the J call TRBJ1-1; tentative D call: TRBD1 (5 bases). Germline-derived CDR1 and CDR2 are SEHNR and FQNEAQ (reference sequence). Between the trimmed V and J ends, which lost 5 bases and 5 bases, there was a span of 21 bases. This CDR3 comprises 16 residues.

This clone was detected only a few times. The rearrangement joins TRBV29-1 to TRBJ2-7; D is uncertain. Trimming took off 4 bases at V and 4 bases at J, with 8 bases between the two ends. CDR3 size: 11 residues. Per the germline V gene, CDR1 is SQVTM and CDR2 is ANQGSEA. This chain's CDR3 is CSVGFGYEQYF. In nucleotides, the CDR3 is TGCAGCGTTGGATTCGGGTACGAGCAGTACTTC.

The chain couples TRBV15 to TRBJ1-2, with no clear D. The CDR3 has 11 amino acids. Germline V gives CDR1 LNHNV, CDR2 YYDKDF (reference sequence). Between the trimmed V and J ends, which lost 5 bases and 8 bases, there was a span of 9 bases. CDR3 DNA: TGTGCCACCAGCGCGGGGAGCGGCTACACCTTC. Encoded protein: CATSAGSGYTF.

This chain connects TRBV2 to TRBJ2-2, with a weak D call TRBD1 (5 bases). Germline V lookup: CDR1 SNHLY, CDR2 FYNNEI. Trimming shortened V by 6 bases and J by 2 bases, and 16 bases separated the two germline ends. The CDR3 is 16 residues long. The CDR3 here is CASSPAAGINTGELFF. The CDR3 DNA sequence: TGTGCCAGCAGCCCTGCTGCAGGGATTAACACCGGGGAGCTGTTTTTT.

The chain has TRBV5-6 and TRBJ2-7; the D is unclear. Trimming cost V 4 bases and J 5 bases, with 13 bases left between them. The CDR3 totals 13 residues. Germline loops: CDR1 SGHDT, CDR2 YYEEEE. The CDR3, as DNA: TGTGCCAGCAGCCATCGTCAGGTAAACGAGCAGTACTTC. Its protein product is CASSHRQVNEQYF.

The sample holds a few counts of this clone. The rearrangement uses TRBV5-5 and TRBJ2-7, with D unclear. Germline loops: CDR1 SGHKS, CDR2 YYEKEE (reference sequence). The CDR3 runs 13 residues. Trimming removed 4 bases at V and 6 bases at J, with 14 bases between. The CDR3 DNA reads as TGTGCCAGCAGCCAGCGCGTAGTATCCGAGCAGTACTTC. Its protein product is CASSQRVVSEQYF.

The rearrangement joins TRBV5-1 to TRBJ2-5; 10 bases line up with TRBD1. From germline, CDR1 is SGHRS and CDR2 YFSETQ. The CDR3 contains 15 residues. Unmatched junction bases numbered 4, after V lost 2 bases and J lost 3 bases. DNA of the CDR3: TGCGCCAGCAGCTTCGGGGGACAGGGGAAAGAGACCCAGTACTTC. Translation gives CASSFGGQGKETQYF. The full variable domain, rest sourced from reference TRBV5-1 and TRBJ2-5, is KAGVTQTPRYLIKTRGQQVTLSCSPISGHRSVSWYQQTPGQGLQFLFEYFSETQRNKGNFPGRFSGRQFSNSRSEMNVSTLELGDSALYLCASSFGGQGKETQYFGPGTRLLVL.

The chain links TRBV5-1 to TRBJ2-1, with 7 bases that match TRBD2. There are 15 residues in the CDR3. The germline V gene encodes CDR1 SGHRS and CDR2 YFSETQ. Trimming cost V 4 bases and J 9 bases; bases outside gene matches: 13. CDR3 protein: CASSDVKAGSAEQFF. CDR3 nucleotides: TGCGCCAGCAGCGACGTCAAAGCGGGGAGTGCTGAGCAGTTCTTC.

In its sample, this clone was seen once. The V and J genes are TRBV28 and TRBJ1-5; TRBD1 is a possible D gene (6 bases). Per germline, CDR1 MDHEN and CDR2 SYDVKM. The CDR3 totals 14 residues. With 7 bases removed from V and 7 bases from J, the gap between germline ends came to 17 bases. The CDR3: CASTVQGLGQPQHF. The CDR3 DNA sequence: TGTGCCAGCACCGTTCAGGGGTTGGGGCAGCCCCAGCATTTT.

In its sample, this clone was seen a few times. The chain recombines TRBV27 with TRBJ2-2, with TRBD1 identical over 8 bases. Germline CDR1 reads MNHEY; CDR2 reads SMNVEV (reference sequence). The CDR3 extends over 15 amino acids. Germline trimming cut 5 bases from V and 4 bases from J; bases unmatched to any gene: 6. The CDR3 protein is CASSKRTGITGELFF. CDR3 in DNA: TGTGCCAGCAGTAAACGGACAGGGATCACCGGGGAGCTGTTTTTT.

V gene TRBV5-8 combines with J gene TRBJ2-7; D ambiguous. CDR1 SGHTS and CDR2 YDEGEE come from the germline V gene. The V end was cut by 1 base, the J end by 5 bases, with 4 bases between. This CDR3 is 11 amino acids long. CDR3 in amino acids: CASSLINEQYF. In nucleotides, the CDR3 is TGTGCCAGCAGCTTGATCAACGAGCAGTACTTC.

V usage is TRBV5-1 and J usage is TRBJ2-1; the match to TRBD1 covers 9 bases. V shed 0 bases, J shed 8 bases, and the junction held 6 bases outside the gene matches. The CDR3 is made up of 15 amino acids. The V gene's germline CDR1 is SGHRS and CDR2 YFSETQ. As DNA, the CDR3 is TGCGCCAGCAGCTTGGTAGGGGACAGGGTCGATGAGCAGTTCTTC. Its protein product is CASSLVGDRVDEQFF.

The rearrangement links TRBV5-5 to TRBJ2-2; D is unclear. Germline V gene data show CDR1 as SGHKS and CDR2 as YYEKEE (reference sequence). This CDR3 comprises 14 residues. The ends were cut back, 0 bases at V and 2 bases at J, with 5 bases in the middle. In nucleotides, the CDR3 is TGTGCCAGCAGCTTGGACAGAAACACCGGGGAGCTGTTTTTT. This translates into CASSLDRNTGELFF.

The rearrangement joins TRBV2 to TRBJ2-7; 8 positions agree with TRBD1. The CDR3 spans 15 residues. Germline V CDR1 and CDR2: SNHLY, FYNNEI. J gave up 1 base and V 6 bases, and 8 bases lay outside the gene matches. The CDR3 here is CASRKFTGGSYEQYF. The CDR3 DNA sequence: TGTGCCAGCAGGAAGTTTACAGGGGGTTCCTACGAGCAGTACTTC.

The chain joins TRBV27 to TRBJ1-6; no clear D. The CDR3 runs to 15 residues. Looked up from germline, CDR1 is MNHEY and CDR2 is SMNVEV (reference sequence). The V and J ends lost 2 bases and 0 bases respectively, with 5 bases between them. The DNA of the CDR3 is TGTGCCAGCAGTTTAAGCGTCTCCTATAATTCACCCCTCCACTTT. Residues: CASSLSVSYNSPLHF.

CDR3 nucleotide sequence: TGTGCCAGCAGCCAAGATATGGCAGGAAATAACTATGGCTACACCTTC. Translating gives CASSQDMAGNNYGYTF. The gene calls are TRBV4-2 and TRBJ1-2, with no clear D. Germline CDR1 LGHNA, CDR2 YNFKEQ. CDR3 length: 16 amino acids. V lost 0 bases and J lost 1, with 12 bases in between.

V gene TRBV5-1 combines with J gene TRBJ2-3; 11 bases line up with TRBD2. With 7 bases clipped from V and 0 bases from J, the junction kept 4 bases outside the gene matches. Germline-derived CDR1 and CDR2 are SGHRS and YFSETQ. This CDR3 is built from 15 residues. The CDR3 coding sequence is TGCGCCAGCTCTAGCGGGGGGAGGAGCACAGATACGCAGTATTTT. It translates to CASSSGGRSTDTQYF.

CDR3: CASRRSGVTDTQYF. The CDR3 DNA reads as TGTGCCAGCAGGCGTAGCGGGGTCACAGATACGCAGTATTTT. V usage is TRBV7-9 and J usage is TRBJ2-3; TRBD2 matches at 8 bases. Germline V gives CDR1 SEHNR, CDR2 FQNEAQ (reference sequence). This CDR3 has 14 residues. V trimming: 6 bases; J trimming: 2 bases; junction bases outside the gene matches: 4. Based on the CDR3 plus reference TRBV7-9 and TRBJ2-3, the full variable domain is DTGVSQNPRHKITKRGQNVTFRCDPISEHNRLYWYRQTLGQGPEFLTYFQNEAQLEKSRLLSDRFSAERPKGSFSTLEIQRTEQGDSAMYLCASRRSGVTDTQYFGPGTRLTVL.

This clone has only a few counts. The chain has TRBV2 and TRBJ2-3; TRBD1 matches at 9 bases. V lost 3 bases and J lost 2; bases outside the gene matches: 9. CDR1 and CDR2 from the germline V gene are SNHLY and FYNNEI. The CDR3 is 17 residues long. CDR3 bases: TGTGCCAGCAGTGACCCAATGAGGGACAGGGCCACAGATACGCAGTATTTT. Residues: CASSDPMRDRATDTQYF.

The CDR3 DNA reads as TGCGCCAGCAGCCCCGGACAGGACTATGGCTACACCTTC. Its protein product is CASSPGQDYGYTF. The chain joins TRBV5-1 to TRBJ1-2, with TRBD1 matching 7 bases. Germline CDR1 is SGHRS and CDR2 is YFSETQ. Trimming at V came to 4 bases and at J to 3 bases, leaving 3 bases not matched to a gene. The length of the CDR3 is 13 residues.

This chain uses TRBV30 with TRBJ2-1; 15 nucleotides line up with TRBD2. V lost 3 bases, J lost 13 bases, and 7 bases stayed unmatched. The CDR3 loop spans 14 amino acids. Germline CDR1 GTSNPN, CDR2 SVGIG (reference sequence). Here the CDR3 reads CAWSEGLAGGDQFF. CDR3 nucleotides: TGTGCCTGGAGCGAGGGACTAGCGGGGGGTGATCAGTTCTTC. Supplemented by reference TRBV30 and TRBJ2-1, the full variable domain reads SQTIHQWPATLVQPVGSPLSLECTVEGTSNPNLYWYRQAAGRGLQLLFYSVGIGQISSEVPQNLSASRPQDRQFILSSKKLLLSDSGFYLCAWSEGLAGGDQFFGPGTRLTVL.

The chain links TRBV7-9 to TRBJ1-1; D remains ambiguous. This CDR3 has 12 amino acids. Germline loops: CDR1 SEHNR, CDR2 FQNEAQ (reference sequence). V shed 1 base and J shed 10 bases, with 10 bases lying between them. For the CDR3, the DNA is TGTGCCAGCAGCTTAGATCCGGGTAGAGCTTTCTTT. Its protein product is CASSLDPGRAFF.

The J gene is TRBJ2-5, the V gene TRBV6-1; 7 nucleotides agree with TRBD1. The trim removed 5 bases at V and 1 base at J, leaving 1 base unmatched. The germline V gene has CDR1 MNHNS and CDR2 SASEGT. This CDR3 is 13 amino acids long. CDR3 nucleotides: TGTGCCAGCAGTCCAGGGGGCCAAGAGACCCAGTACTTC. Translation gives CASSPGGQETQYF.

The rearrangement uses TRBV6-1 and TRBJ1-5, with TRBD1 identical over 9 bases. Germline lookup yields CDR1 MNHNS and CDR2 SASEGT. The CDR3 loop spans 15 amino acids. V was clipped by 5 bases and J by 7 bases; unmatched bases: 9. The CDR3 DNA reads as TGTGCCAGCAGTAGACCGGGACAGGGATCCCAGCCCCAGCATTTT. It translates to CASSRPGQGSQPQHF.

The rearrangement joins TRBV5-8 to TRBJ1-1; a weak D match, TRBD1 (5 bases). Per the germline V gene, CDR1 is SGHTS and CDR2 is YDEGEE. V was shortened by 4 bases and J by 4 bases, with 11 bases between the two germline ends. This CDR3 is 13 amino acids long. The CDR3 DNA reads as TGTGCCAGCAGCCCGGGGGGGTTCACTGAAGCTTTCTTT. Amino acids: CASSPGGFTEAFF.